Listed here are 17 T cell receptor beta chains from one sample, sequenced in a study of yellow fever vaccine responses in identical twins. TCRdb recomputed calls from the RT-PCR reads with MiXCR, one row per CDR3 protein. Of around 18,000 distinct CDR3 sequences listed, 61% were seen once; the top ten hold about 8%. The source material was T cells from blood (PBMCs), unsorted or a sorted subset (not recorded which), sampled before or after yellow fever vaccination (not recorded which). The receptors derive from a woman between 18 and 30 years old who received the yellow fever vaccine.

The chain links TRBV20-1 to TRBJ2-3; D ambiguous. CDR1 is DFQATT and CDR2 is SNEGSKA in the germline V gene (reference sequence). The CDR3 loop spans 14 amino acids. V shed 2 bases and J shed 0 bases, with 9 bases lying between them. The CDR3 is CSARKLESTDTQYF. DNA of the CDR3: TGCAGTGCTAGAAAATTGGAGAGCACAGATACGCAGTATTTT.

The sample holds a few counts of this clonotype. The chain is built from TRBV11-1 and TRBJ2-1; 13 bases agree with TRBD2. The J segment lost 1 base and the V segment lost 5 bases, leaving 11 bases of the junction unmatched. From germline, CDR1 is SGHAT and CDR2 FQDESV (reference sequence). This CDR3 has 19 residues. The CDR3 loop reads CASSGPGLAGKASYNEQFF. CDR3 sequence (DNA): TGTGCCAGCAGCGGGCCGGGACTAGCGGGAAAGGCGTCCTACAATGAGCAGTTCTTC.

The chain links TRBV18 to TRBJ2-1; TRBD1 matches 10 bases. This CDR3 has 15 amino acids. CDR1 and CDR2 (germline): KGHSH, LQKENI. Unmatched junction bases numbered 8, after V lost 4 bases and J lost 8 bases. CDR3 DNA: TGTGCCAGCTCACTCCCGGACAGGGGGAGATATGAGCAGTTCTTC. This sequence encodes CASSLPDRGRYEQFF.

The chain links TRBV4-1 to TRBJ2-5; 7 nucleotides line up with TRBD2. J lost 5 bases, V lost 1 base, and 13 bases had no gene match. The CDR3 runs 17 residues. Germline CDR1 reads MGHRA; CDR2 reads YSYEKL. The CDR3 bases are TGCGCCAGCAGCCAAGCTCCCCCGGGGGGAGTGAGTGAGACCCAGTACTTC. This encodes CASSQAPPGGVSETQYF.

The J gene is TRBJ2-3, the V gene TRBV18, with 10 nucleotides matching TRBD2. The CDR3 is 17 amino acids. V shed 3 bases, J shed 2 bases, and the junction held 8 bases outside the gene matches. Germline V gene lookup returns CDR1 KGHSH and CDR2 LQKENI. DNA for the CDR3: TGTGCCAGCTCACCTCTAGCGGGGGAGCTATCCACAGATACGCAGTATTTT. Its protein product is CASSPLAGELSTDTQYF.

This CDR3 is CASSLMGEQFF. The CDR3 coding sequence is TGTGCCAGCAGCTTAATGGGGGAGCAGTTCTTC. J is TRBJ2-1 and V is TRBV7-3; D is ambiguous. Germline V gives CDR1 SGHTA, CDR2 FQGTGA. Trimming removed 1 base at V and 10 bases at J, with 5 bases between. The CDR3 is 11 residues long. Based on the CDR3 plus reference TRBV7-3 and TRBJ2-1, the full variable domain is GAGVSQTPSNKVTEKGKYVELRCDPISGHTALYWYRQSLGQGPEFLIYFQGTGAADDSGLPNDRFFAVRPEGSVSTLKIQRTERGDSAVYLCASSLMGEQFFGPGTRLTVL.

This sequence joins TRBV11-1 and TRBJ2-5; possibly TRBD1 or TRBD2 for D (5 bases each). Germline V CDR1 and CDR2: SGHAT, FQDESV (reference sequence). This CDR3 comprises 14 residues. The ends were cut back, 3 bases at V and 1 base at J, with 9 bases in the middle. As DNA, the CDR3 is TGTGCCAGCAGCTTGCCGGGACCCCAAGAGACCCAGTACTTC. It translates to CASSLPGPQETQYF.

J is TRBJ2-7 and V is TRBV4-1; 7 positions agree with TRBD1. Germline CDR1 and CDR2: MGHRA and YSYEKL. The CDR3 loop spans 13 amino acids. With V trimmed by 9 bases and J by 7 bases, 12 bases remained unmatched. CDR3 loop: CASGRVQGREQYF. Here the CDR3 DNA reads TGCGCCAGTGGTAGGGTACAGGGGCGGGAGCAGTACTTC.

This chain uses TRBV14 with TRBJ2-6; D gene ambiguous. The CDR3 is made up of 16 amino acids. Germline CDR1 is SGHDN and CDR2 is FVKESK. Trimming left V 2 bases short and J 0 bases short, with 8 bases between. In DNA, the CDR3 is TGTGCCAGCAGCCAACTACGACACTCTGGGGCCAACGTCCTGACTTTC. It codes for CASSQLRHSGANVLTF.

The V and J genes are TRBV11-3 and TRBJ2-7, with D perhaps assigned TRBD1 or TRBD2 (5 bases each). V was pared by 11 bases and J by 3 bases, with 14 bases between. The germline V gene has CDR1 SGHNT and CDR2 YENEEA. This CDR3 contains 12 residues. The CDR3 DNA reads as TGTGCCTCGGGACGGACGATCTACGAGCAGTACTTC. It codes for CASGRTIYEQYF.

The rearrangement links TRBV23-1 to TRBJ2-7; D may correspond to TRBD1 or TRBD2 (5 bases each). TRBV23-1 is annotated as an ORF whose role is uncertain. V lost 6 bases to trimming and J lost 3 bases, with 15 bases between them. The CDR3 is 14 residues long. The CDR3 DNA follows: TGCGCCAGCAGAAATAGGGGACCGTACTACGAGCAGTACGTC. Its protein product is CASRNRGPYYEQYV.

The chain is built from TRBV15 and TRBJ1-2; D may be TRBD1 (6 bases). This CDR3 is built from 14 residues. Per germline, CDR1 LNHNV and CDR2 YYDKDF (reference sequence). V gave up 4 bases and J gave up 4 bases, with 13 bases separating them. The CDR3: CATSTQGLGYGYTF. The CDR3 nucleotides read TGTGCCACCAGCACGCAGGGGTTGGGCTATGGCTACACCTTC.

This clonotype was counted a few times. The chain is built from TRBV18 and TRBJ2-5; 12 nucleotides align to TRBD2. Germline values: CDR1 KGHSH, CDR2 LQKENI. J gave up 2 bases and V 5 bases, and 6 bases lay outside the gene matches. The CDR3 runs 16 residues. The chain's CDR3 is CASSSLAGGRQETQYF. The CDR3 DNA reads TGTGCCAGCTCATCACTAGCGGGGGGAAGGCAAGAGACCCAGTACTTC.

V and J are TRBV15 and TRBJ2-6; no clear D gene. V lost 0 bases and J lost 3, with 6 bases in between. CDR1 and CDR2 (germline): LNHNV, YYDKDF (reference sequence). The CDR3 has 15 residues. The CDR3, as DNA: TGTGCCACCAGCAGAGATGGTGGTGGGGCCAACGTCCTGACTTTC. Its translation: CATSRDGGGANVLTF.

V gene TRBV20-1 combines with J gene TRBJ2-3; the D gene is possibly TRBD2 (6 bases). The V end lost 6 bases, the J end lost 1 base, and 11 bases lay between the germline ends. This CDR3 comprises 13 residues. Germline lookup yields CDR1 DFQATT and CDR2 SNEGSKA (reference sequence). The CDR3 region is CSAGGVGTDTQYF. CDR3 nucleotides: TGCAGTGCGGGAGGTGTGGGCACAGATACGCAGTATTTT.

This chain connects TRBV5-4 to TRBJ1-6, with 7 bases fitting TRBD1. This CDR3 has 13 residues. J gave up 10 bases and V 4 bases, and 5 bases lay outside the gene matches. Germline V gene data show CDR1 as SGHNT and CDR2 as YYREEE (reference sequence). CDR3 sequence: CASSRDRDSPLHF. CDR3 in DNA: TGTGCCAGCAGCCGAGACAGGGACTCACCCCTCCACTTT.

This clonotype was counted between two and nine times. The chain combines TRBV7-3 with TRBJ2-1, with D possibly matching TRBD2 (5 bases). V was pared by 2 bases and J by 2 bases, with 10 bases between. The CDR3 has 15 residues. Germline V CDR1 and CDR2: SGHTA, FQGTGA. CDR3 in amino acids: CASSLGLAPYNEQFF. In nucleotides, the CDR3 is TGTGCCAGCAGCTTAGGGCTAGCCCCCTACAATGAGCAGTTCTTC.